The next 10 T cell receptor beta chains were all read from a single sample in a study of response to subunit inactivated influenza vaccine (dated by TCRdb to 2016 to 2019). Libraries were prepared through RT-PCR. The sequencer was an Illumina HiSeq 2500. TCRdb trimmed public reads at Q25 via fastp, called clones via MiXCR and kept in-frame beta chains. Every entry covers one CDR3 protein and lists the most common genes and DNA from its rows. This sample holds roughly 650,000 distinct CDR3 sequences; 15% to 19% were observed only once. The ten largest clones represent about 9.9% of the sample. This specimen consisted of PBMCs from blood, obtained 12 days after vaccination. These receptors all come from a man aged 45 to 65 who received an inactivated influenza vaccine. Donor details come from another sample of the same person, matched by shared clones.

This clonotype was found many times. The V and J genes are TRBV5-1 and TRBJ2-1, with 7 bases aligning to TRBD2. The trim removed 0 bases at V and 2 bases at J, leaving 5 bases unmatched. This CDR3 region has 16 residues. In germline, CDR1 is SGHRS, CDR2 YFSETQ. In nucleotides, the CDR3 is TGCGCCAGCAGCTTGGGTGGCGGGAGAGCCTACAATGAGCAGTTCTTC. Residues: CASSLGGGRAYNEQFF.

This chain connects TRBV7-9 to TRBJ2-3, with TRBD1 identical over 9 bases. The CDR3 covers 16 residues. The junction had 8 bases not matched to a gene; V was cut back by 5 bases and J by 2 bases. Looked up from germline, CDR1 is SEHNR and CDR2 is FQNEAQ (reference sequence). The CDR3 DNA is TGTGCCAGCAGCGAGTCCGGGACAGGGTTCACAGATACGCAGTATTTT. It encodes CASSESGTGFTDTQYF.

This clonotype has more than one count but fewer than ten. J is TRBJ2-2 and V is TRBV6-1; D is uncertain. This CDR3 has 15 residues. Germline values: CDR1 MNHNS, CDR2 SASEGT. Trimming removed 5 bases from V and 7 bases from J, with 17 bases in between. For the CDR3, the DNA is TGTGCCAGCAGTCCAAAATTTAGAGGAGACGGGGAGCTGTTTTTT. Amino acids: CASSPKFRGDGELFF.

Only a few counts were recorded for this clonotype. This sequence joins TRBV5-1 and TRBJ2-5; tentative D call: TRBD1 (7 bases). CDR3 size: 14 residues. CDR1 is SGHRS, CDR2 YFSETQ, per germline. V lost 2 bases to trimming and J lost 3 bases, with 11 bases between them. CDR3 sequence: CASSFGRGEETQYF. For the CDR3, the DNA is TGCGCCAGCAGCTTCGGCAGGGGGGAAGAGACCCAGTACTTC. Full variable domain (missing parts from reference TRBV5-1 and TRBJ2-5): KAGVTQTPRYLIKTRGQQVTLSCSPISGHRSVSWYQQTPGQGLQFLFEYFSETQRNKGNFPGRFSGRQFSNSRSEMNVSTLELGDSALYLCASSFGRGEETQYFGPGTRLLVL.

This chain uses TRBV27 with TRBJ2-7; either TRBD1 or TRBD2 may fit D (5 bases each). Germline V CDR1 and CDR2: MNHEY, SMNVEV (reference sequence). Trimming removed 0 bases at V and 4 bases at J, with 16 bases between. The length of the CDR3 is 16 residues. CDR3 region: CASSLSWGSKTYEQYF. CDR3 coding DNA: TGTGCCAGCAGTTTATCATGGGGGAGTAAAACTTACGAGCAGTACTTC.

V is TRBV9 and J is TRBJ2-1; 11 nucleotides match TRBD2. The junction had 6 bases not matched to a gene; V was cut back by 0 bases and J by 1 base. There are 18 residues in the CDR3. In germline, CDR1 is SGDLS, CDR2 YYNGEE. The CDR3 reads CASSVGLAGPPSYNEQFF. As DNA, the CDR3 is TGTGCCAGCAGCGTAGGACTAGCGGGACCCCCTTCCTACAATGAGCAGTTCTTC.

In DNA, the CDR3 is TGTGCCAGCACTCCTTGGGGGGGGAGGACCAAAAACATTCAGTACTTC. This encodes CASTPWGGRTKNIQYF. The genes are TRBV28 and TRBJ2-4; 7 bases map to TRBD2. This CDR3 contains 16 residues. Germline trimming cut 7 bases from V and 2 bases from J; bases unmatched to any gene: 11. The V gene's germline CDR1 is MDHEN and CDR2 SYDVKM. The full variable domain, in which reference TRBV28 and TRBJ2-4 provide the parts outside the CDR3, is DVKVTQSSRYLVKRTGEKVFLECVQDMDHENMFWYRQDPGLGLRLIYFSYDVKMKEKGDIPEGYSVSREKKERFSLILESASTNQTSMYLCASTPWGGRTKNIQYFGAGTRLSVL.

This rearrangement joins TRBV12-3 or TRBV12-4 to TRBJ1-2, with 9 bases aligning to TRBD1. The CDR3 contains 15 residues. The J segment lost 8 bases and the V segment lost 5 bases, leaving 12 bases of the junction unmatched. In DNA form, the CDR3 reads TGTGCCAGCAGTCGTCCGGGACAGGGCTTTGAAGGCTACACCTTC. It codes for CASSRPGQGFEGYTF.

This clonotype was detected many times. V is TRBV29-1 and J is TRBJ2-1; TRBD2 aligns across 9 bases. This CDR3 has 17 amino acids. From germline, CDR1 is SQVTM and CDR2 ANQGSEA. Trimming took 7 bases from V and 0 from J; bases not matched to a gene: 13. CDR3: CSGRLGSGRGSYNEQFF. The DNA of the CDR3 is TGCAGCGGAAGGTTAGGTAGCGGGAGAGGCTCCTACAATGAGCAGTTCTTC.

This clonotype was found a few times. CDR3 bases: TGTGCCAGCACAAGCTCCTATAATTCACCCCTCCACTTT. Residues: CASTSSYNSPLHF. The chain employs TRBV28 and TRBJ1-6; D is uncertain. In germline, CDR1 is MDHEN, CDR2 SYDVKM. V gave up 7 bases and J gave up 0 bases, with 4 bases separating them. The CDR3 sequence is 13 residues long.